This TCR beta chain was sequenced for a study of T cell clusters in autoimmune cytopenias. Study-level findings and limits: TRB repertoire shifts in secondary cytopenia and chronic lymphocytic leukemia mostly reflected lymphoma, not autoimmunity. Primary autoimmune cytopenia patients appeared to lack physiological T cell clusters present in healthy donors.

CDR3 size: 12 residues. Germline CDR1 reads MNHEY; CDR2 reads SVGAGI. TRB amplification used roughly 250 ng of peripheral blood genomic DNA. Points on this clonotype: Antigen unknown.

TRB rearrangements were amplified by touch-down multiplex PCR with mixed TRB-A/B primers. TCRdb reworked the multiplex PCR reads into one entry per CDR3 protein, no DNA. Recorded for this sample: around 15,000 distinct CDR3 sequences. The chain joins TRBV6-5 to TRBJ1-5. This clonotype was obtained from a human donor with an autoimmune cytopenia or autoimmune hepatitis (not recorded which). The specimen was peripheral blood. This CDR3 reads CASRSLGQPQHF.